This record concerns one T cell receptor (beta chain) sequence. The record originates from a study of sequential checkpoint blockade in melanoma. About the study: Arm A got nivolumab then ipilimumab; arm B the reverse, 1:1.

Sequenced by immunoSEQ multiplex PCR; TCRdb stores in-frame clones only, minus some. The table shows approximately 14,000 clones, with approximately 78% occurring only once. Treatment indicated: randomized to nivolumab then ipilimumab (arm A) or the reverse (arm B). The sequencing here drew on CD8+ T cells sorted from blood (inferred from file names), taken from a patient given nivolumab and ipilimumab in sequence. The TCR comes from a human donor with melanoma.

This CDR3 reads CASSLSGGGNYEQYF. The CDR3 DNA reads TGTGCCAGCAGCTTATCTGGGGGGGGGAACTACGAGCAGTACTTC. The rearrangement uses TRBV7-8 and TRBJ2-7, with 7 positions matching TRBD2. The trim removed 2 bases at V and 3 bases at J, leaving 7 bases unmatched. CDR1 is SGHVS and CDR2 is FQNEAQ in the germline V gene. The CDR3 covers 15 residues.